This T cell receptor (beta chain) was obtained from a study of T-cell reconstitution after alpha-beta-depleted transplantation in children. As it was prepared, the TCRbeta library received unique molecular identifiers. TCRdb itself ran the PCR reads through MiXCR, one entry per CDR3 protein. In the table there are 400,000 to 500,000 distinct CDR3 sequences, approximately 11% of which are singletons. This clonotype was recorded at least ten times. Germline V gene lookup returns CDR1 LNHNV and CDR2 YYDKDF (reference sequence). Unmatched junction bases numbered 5, after V lost 0 bases and J lost 7 bases. The CDR3 has 15 amino acids.

The chain joins TRBV15 to TRBJ2-1; 8 nucleotides agree with TRBD1. This receptor was identified in a human donor who donated a stem cell graft to a child with acute myeloid leukemia. The source was PBMCs from the stem cell graft donor, collected from the stem cell graft. The CDR3 reads CATSRDRTGWNEQFF. CDR3 in DNA: TGTGCCACCAGCAGAGATAGGACAGGGTGGAATGAGCAGTTCTTC.